A selection of T cell receptor beta chains follows, all from one sample in a study of blood T cell repertoires in COVID-19. Method: immunoSEQ multiplex PCR; TCRdb's copy keeps in-frame clones and lacks some. The sample shows about 160,000 clones, 87% of them seen only once. Sequenced material: peripheral blood. These receptors came from a woman between 65 and 79 years old with COVID-19, enrolled during active disease. CDR3s include the opening cysteine and the closing phenylalanine or tryptophan.

>16|TRBV15
CATSRDPGQGDQPQHF
>14|TRBV5-1
CASSPVGATGGEFF
>17|TRBV4-1
CASSRTGTPAVTDTQYF
>13|TRBV5-6
CASSSTGPDGYTF
>14|TRBV11-2
CASSLDLGLDEQFF
>15|TRBV19
CASSTASEGNYEQYF
>21|TRBV28
CASSLLGLAGGRNVGTDTQYF
>15|TRBV5-1
CASSLENRGGSPLHF
>16|TRBV28
CASSAPSRGGSNEQFF
>16|TRBV29-1
CSVLKELRTGNNEQFF